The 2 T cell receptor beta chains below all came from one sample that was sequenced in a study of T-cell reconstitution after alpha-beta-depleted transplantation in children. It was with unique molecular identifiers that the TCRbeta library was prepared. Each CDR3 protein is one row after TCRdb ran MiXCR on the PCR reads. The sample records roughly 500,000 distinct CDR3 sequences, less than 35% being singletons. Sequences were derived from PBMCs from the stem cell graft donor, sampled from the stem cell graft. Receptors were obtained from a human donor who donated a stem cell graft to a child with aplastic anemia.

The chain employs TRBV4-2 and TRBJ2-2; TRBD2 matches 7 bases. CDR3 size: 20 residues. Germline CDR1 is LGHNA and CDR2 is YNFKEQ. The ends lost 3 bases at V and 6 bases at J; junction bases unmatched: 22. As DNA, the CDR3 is TGTGCCAGCAGCCAGAACCGAGAACTAGCGATCGACACCCAGGCCGGGGAGCTGTTTTTT. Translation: CASSQNRELAIDTQAGELFF.

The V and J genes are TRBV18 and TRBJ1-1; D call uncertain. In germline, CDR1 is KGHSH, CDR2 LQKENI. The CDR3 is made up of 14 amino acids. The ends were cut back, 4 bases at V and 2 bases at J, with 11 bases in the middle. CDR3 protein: CASSRPPGNTEAFF. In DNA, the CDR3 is TGTGCCAGCTCACGCCCCCCAGGAAACACTGAAGCTTTCTTT.